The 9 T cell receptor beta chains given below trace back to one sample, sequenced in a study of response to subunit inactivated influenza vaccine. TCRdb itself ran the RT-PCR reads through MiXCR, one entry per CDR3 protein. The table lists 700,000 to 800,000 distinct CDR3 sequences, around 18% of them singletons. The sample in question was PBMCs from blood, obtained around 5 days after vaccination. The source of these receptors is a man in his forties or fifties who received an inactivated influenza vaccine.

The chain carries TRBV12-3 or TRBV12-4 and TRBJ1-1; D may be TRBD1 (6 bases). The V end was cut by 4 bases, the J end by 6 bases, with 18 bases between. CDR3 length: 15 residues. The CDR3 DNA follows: TGTGCCAGCAGTTCTAGGGGGACATTCTCCGCTGAAGCTTTCTTT. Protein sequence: CASSSRGTFSAEAFF.

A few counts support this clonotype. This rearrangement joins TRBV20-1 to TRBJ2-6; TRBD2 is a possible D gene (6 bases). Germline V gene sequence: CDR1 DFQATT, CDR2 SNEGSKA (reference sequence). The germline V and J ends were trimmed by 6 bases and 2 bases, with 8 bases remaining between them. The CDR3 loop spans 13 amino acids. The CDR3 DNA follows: TGCAGTGCGGGAGGAGCTGGGGCCAACGTCCTGACTTTC. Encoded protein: CSAGGAGANVLTF.

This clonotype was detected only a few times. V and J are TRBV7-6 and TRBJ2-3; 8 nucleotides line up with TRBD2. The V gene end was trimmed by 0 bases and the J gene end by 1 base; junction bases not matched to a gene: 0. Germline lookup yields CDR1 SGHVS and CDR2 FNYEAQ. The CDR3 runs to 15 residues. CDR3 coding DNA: TGTGCCAGCAGCTTAGCAGCGGGAGGCACAGATACGCAGTATTTT. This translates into CASSLAAGGTDTQYF.

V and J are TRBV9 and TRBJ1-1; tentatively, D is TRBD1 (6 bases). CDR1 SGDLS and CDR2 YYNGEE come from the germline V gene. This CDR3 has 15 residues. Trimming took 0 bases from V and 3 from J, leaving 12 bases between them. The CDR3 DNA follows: TGTGCCAGCAGCGTAGGAACCAGGGGCGACACTGAAGCTTTCTTT. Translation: CASSVGTRGDTEAFF.

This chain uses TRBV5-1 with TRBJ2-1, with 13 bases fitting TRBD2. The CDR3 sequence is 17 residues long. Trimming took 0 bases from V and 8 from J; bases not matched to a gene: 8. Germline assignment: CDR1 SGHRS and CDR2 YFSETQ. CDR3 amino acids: CASSLDPTSGGAYEQFF. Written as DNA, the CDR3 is TGCGCCAGCAGCTTGGACCCTACTAGCGGGGGGGCCTATGAGCAGTTCTTC.

The CDR3 protein is CASSGLAGNYNEQFF. CDR3 sequence (DNA): TGTGCCAGCAGCGGCCTAGCGGGGAACTACAATGAGCAGTTCTTC. The chain has TRBV9 and TRBJ2-1; 9 bases agree with TRBD2. The CDR3 covers 15 residues. The ends lost 3 bases at V and 3 bases at J; junction bases unmatched: 4. Germline V CDR1 and CDR2: SGDLS, YYNGEE.

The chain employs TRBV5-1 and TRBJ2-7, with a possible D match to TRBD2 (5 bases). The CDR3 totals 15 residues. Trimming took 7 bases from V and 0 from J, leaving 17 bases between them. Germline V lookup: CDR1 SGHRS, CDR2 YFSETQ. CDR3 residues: CASGTEGFPSYEQYF. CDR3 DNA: TGCGCCAGCGGAACCGAGGGATTCCCCTCCTACGAGCAGTACTTC.

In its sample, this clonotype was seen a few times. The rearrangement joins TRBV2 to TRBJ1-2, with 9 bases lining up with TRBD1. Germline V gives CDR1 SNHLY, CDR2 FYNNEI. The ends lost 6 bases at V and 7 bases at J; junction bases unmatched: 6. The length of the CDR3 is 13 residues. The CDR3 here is CASSSDRGAGYTF. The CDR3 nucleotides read TGTGCCAGCAGCTCTGACAGGGGGGCTGGCTACACCTTC. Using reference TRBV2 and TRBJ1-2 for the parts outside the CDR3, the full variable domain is EPEVTQTPSHQVTQMGQEVILRCVPISNHLYFYWYRQILGQKVEFLVSFYNNEISEKSEIFDDQFSVERPDGSNFTLKIRSTKLEDSAMYFCASSSDRGAGYTFGSGTRLTVV.

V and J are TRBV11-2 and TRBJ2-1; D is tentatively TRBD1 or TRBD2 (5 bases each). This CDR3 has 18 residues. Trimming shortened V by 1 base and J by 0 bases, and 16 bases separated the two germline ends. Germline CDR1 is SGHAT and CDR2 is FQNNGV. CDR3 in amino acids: CASSLVGVWRSSYNEQFF. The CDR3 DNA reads TGTGCCAGCAGCTTAGTAGGGGTTTGGAGGAGCTCCTACAATGAGCAGTTCTTC. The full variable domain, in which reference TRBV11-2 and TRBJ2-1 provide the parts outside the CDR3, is EAGVAQSPRYKIIEKRQSVAFWCNPISGHATLYWYQQILGQGPKLLIQFQNNGVVDDSQLPKDRFSAERLKGVDSTLKIQPAKLEDSAVYLCASSLVGVWRSSYNEQFFGPGTRLTVL.